This TCR beta chain was documented in a study of cytotoxic CD8 clonotypes in ibrutinib-treated CLL. At the level of the study: Researchers reported around 10 relapsed/refractory and about 15 treatment-naive patients, around 17 of them IGHV unmutated.

V shed 0 bases and J 0 bases; nucleotides not matched to a gene: 11. The germline V gene encodes CDR1 GTSNPN and CDR2 SVGIG (reference sequence). This CDR3 region has 18 residues. Produced via immunoSEQ multiplex PCR; TCRdb's table is partial and in-frame only. This sample has around 200,000 clones, with 65% to 80% found just once. The source of roughly 2 micrograms of genomic DNA for TCR beta libraries was cryopreserved PBMCs. This sequence originates from a human donor with chronic lymphocytic leukemia. This rearrangement joins TRBV30 to TRBJ1-3, with TRBD1 matching 7 bases. The specimen comprised PBMCs, sampled after 12 months of ibrutinib treatment. The CDR3 sequence is CAWSVRGGTVISGNTIYF. In DNA, the CDR3 is TGTGCCTGGAGTGTACGGGGCGGGACAGTGATCTCTGGAAACACCATATATTTT.